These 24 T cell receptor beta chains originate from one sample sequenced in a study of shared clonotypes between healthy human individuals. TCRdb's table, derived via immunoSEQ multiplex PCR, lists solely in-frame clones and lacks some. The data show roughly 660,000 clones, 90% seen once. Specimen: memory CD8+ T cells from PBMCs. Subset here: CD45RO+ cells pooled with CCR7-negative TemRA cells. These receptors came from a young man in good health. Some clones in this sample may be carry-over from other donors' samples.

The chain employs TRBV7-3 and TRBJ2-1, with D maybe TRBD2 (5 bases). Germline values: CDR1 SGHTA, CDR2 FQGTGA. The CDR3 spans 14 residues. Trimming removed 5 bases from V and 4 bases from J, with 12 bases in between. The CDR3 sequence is CASSPRGAYNEQFF. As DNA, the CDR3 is TGTGCCAGCAGCCCCCGGGGAGCATACAATGAGCAGTTCTTC.

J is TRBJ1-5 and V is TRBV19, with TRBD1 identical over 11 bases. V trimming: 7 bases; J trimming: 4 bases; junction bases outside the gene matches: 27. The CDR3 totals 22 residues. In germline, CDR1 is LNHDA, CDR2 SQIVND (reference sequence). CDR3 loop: CASTQGQGARDGPYGSNQPQHF. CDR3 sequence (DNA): TGTGCCAGTACCCAAGGACAGGGGGCGCGAGATGGGCCCTACGGGAGTAATCAGCCCCAGCATTTT.

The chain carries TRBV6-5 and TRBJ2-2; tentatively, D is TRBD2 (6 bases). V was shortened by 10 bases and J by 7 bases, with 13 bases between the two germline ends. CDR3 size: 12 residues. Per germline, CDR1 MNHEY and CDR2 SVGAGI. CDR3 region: CATEGLHGELFF. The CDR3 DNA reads TGTGCCACCGAGGGACTTCACGGGGAGCTGTTTTTT.

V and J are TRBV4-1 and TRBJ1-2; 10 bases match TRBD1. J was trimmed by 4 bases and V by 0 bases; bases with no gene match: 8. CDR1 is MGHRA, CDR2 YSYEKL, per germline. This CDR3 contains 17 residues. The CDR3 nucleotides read TGCGCCAGCAGCCAAGATATGTGGGACAGGGGATTCTATGGCTACACCTTC. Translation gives CASSQDMWDRGFYGYTF.

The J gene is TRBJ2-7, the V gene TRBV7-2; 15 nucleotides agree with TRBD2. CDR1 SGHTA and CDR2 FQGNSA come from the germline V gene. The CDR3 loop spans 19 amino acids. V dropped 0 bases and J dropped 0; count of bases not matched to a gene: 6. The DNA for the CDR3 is TGTGCCAGCAGCTTAGCCCAATGGACTAGCGGGAGGGCCTCCTACGAGCAGTACTTC. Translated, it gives CASSLAQWTSGRASYEQYF.

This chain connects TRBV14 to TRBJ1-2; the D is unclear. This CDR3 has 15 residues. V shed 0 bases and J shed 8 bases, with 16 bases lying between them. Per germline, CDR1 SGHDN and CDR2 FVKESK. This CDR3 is CASSQDRNTGLGYTF. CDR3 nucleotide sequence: TGTGCCAGCAGCCAAGATCGGAATACGGGTCTAGGCTACACCTTC.

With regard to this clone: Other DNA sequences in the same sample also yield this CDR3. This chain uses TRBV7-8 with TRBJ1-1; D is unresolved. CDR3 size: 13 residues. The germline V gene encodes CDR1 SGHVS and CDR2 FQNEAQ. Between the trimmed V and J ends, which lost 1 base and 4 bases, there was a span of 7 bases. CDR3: CASSLGGGTEAFF. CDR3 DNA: TGTGCCAGCAGCTTAGGCGGAGGCACTGAAGCTTTCTTT.

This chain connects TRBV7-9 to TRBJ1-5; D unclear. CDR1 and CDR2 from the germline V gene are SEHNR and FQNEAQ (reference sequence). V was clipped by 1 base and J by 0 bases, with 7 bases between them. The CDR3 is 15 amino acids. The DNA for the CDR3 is TGTGCCAGCAGCTTAGACTCAACTAGCAATCAGCCCCAGCATTTT. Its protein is CASSLDSTSNQPQHF.

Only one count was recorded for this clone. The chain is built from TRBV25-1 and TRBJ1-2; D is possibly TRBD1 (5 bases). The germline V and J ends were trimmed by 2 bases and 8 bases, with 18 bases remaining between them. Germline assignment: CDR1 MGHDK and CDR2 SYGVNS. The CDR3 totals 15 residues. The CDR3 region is CASSEPGAFTGGYTF. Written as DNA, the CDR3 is TGTGCCAGCAGTGAACCCGGGGCTTTTACGGGCGGCTACACCTTC.

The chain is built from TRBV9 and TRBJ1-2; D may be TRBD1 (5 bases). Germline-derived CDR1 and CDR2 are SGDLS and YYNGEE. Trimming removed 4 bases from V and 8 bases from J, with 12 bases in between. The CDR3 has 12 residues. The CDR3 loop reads CASSIGGSGYTF. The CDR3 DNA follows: TGTGCCAGCAGCATTGGGGGTTCGGGCTACACCTTC.

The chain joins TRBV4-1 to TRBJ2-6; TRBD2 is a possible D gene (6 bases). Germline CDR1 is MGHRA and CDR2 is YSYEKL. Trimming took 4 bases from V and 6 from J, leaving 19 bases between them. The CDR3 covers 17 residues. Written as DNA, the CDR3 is TGCGCCAGCAGCCTTTCTTGGGGACTTTCTTCGGCCAACGTCCTGACTTTC. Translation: CASSLSWGLSSANVLTF.

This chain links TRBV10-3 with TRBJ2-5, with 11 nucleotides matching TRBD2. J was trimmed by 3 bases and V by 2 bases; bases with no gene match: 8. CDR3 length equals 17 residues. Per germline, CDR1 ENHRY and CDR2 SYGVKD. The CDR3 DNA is TGTGCCATCAGTGAGGGGCCCTTTAGCGGGAGGGAAGAGACCCAGTACTTC. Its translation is CAISEGPFSGREETQYF.

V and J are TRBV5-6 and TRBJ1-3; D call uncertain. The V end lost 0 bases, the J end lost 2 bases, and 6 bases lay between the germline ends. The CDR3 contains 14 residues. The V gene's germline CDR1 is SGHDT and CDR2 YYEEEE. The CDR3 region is CASSLGVAGNTIYF. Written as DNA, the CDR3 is TGTGCCAGCAGCTTGGGGGTTGCTGGAAACACCATATATTTT.

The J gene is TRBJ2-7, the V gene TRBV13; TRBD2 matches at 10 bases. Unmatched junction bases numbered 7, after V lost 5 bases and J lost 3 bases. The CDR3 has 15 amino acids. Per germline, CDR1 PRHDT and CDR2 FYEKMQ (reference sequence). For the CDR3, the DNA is TGTGCCAGCAGCCCAGCTAGCGGGGGTATCTACGAGCAGTACTTC. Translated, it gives CASSPASGGIYEQYF.

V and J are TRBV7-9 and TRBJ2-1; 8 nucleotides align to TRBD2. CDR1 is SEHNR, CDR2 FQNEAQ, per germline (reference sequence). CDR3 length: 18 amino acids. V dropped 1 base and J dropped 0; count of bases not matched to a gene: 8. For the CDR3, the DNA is TGTGCCAGCAGCTTAGGACCCCCTAGCGGGTTCTCCTACAATGAGCAGTTCTTC. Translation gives CASSLGPPSGFSYNEQFF. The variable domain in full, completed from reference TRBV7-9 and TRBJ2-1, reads DTGVSQNPRHKITKRGQNVTFRCDPISEHNRLYWYRQTLGQGPEFLTYFQNEAQLEKSRLLSDRFSAERPKGSFSTLEIQRTEQGDSAMYLCASSLGPPSGFSYNEQFFGPGTRLTVL.

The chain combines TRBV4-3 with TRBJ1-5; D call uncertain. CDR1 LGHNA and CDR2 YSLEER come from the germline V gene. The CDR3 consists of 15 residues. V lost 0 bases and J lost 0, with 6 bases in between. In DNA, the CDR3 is TGCGCCAGCAGCCAAGACTGGAATAGCAATCAGCCCCAGCATTTT. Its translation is CASSQDWNSNQPQHF.

The CDR3 DNA sequence: TGTGCCAGCAGTTACGGGGGGGTGAACACTGAAGCTTTCTTT. Protein: CASSYGGVNTEAFF. The V and J genes are TRBV6-5 and TRBJ1-1, with TRBD1 as a possible D gene (5 bases). Germline V CDR1 and CDR2: MNHEY, SVGAGI. The germline V and J ends were trimmed by 2 bases and 0 bases, with 7 bases remaining between them. CDR3 size: 14 residues.

In DNA, the CDR3 is TGCGCCAGCAGCTTGGAGGTGGGTCTAGCCAAAAACATTCAGTACTTC. This encodes CASSLEVGLAKNIQYF. The genes are TRBV5-1 and TRBJ2-4; D remains ambiguous. V lost 0 bases and J lost 0, with 10 bases in between. The CDR3 runs 16 residues. The V gene's germline CDR1 is SGHRS and CDR2 YFSETQ. Full variable domain (missing parts from reference TRBV5-1 and TRBJ2-4): KAGVTQTPRYLIKTRGQQVTLSCSPISGHRSVSWYQQTPGQGLQFLFEYFSETQRNKGNFPGRFSGRQFSNSRSEMNVSTLELGDSALYLCASSLEVGLAKNIQYFGAGTRLSVL.

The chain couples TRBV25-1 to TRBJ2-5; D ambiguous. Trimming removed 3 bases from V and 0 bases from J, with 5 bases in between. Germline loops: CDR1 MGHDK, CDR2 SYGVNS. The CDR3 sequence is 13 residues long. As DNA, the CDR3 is TGTGCCAGCAGTGACTCCAACCAAGAGACCCAGTACTTC. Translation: CASSDSNQETQYF. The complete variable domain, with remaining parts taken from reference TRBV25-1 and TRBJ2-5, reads EADIYQTPRYLVIGTGKKITLECSQTMGHDKMYWYQQDPGMELHLIHYSYGVNSTEKGDLSSESTVSRIRTEHFPLTLESARPSHTSQYLCASSDSNQETQYFGPGTRLLVL.

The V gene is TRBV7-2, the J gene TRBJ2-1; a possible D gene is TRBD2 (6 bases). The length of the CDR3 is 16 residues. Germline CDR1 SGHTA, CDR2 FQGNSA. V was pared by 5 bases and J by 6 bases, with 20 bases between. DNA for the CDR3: TGTGCCAGCAGCCCCCCCCCTCGGGAGACATTCAATGAGCAGTTCTTC. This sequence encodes CASSPPPRETFNEQFF.

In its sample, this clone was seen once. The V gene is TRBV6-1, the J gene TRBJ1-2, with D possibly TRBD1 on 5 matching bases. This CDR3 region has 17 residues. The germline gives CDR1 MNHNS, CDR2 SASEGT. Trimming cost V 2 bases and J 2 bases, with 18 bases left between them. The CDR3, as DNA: TGTGCCAGCAGTGAATTCCAGGGAGGCCCTAGAAACTATGGCTACACCTTC. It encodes CASSEFQGGPRNYGYTF.

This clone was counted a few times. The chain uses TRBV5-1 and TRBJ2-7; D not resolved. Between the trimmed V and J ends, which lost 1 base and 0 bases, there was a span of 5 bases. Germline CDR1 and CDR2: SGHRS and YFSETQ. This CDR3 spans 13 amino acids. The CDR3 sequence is CASSLRLSYEQYF. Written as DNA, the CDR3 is TGCGCCAGCAGCTTGAGGCTCTCCTACGAGCAGTACTTC. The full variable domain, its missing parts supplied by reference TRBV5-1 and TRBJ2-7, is KAGVTQTPRYLIKTRGQQVTLSCSPISGHRSVSWYQQTPGQGLQFLFEYFSETQRNKGNFPGRFSGRQFSNSRSEMNVSTLELGDSALYLCASSLRLSYEQYFGPGTRLTVT.

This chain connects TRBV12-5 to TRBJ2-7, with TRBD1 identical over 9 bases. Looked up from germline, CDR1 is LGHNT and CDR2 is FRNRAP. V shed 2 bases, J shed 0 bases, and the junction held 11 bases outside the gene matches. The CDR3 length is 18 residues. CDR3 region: CASGLKAPTGGHSYEQYF. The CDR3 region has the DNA TGTGCTAGTGGTTTGAAGGCCCCTACAGGGGGCCACTCCTACGAGCAGTACTTC.

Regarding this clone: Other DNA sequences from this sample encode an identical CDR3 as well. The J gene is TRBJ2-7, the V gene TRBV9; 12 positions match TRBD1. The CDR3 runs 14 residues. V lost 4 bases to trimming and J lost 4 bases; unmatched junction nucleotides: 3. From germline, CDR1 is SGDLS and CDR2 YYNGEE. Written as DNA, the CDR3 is TGTGCCAGCAGCCCGGGACAGGGGGCTTACGAGCAGTACTTC. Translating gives CASSPGQGAYEQYF.